A single sample gave rise to the 20 T cell receptor beta chains below, sequenced in a study of T cell clonality in common variable immunodeficiency. Sequencing was performed with immunoSEQ multiplex PCR; in TCRdb, only in-frame clones are kept and a portion is missing. This repertoire holds about 59,000 clones, and none appear only once. Sequencing was carried out using peripheral blood mononuclear cells. All receptors derive from a person aged 18 to 75 in good health.

About this clone: The observed sequence ends 3 residues before the CDR3 terminus, with the missing tail filled in from the germline J gene. The chain carries TRBV19 and TRBJ2-5; TRBD1 agrees at 10 bases. Germline lookup yields CDR1 LNHDA and CDR2 SQIVND (reference sequence). Unmatched junction bases numbered 9, after V lost 6 bases and J lost 5 bases. The CDR3 length is 15 residues. The CDR3: CASSTPGQGWETQYF. CDR3 DNA (partial): TGTGCCAGTAGCACTCCGGGACAGGGGTGGGAGACC.

With regard to this clone: The CDR3 end falls 3 residues outside the read, so it is completed with the germline J gene. The gene calls are TRBV19 and TRBJ1-2, with D possibly TRBD1 on 5 matching bases. The length of the CDR3 is 16 residues. Germline V gene sequence: CDR1 LNHDA, CDR2 SQIVND (reference sequence). The DNA read from the CDR3 is TGTGCCAGTAGTATCAGCCTAGGGGAGATCGGGATGGGC. This sequence encodes CASSISLGEIGMG. From start to end, the CDR3 is CASSISLGEIGMGYTF.

This clone was recorded many times. CDR3 DNA, as far as it was read: TGTGCCAGTAGAGATACAGGGGGAGACTCTGGAAACACC. This gives the protein CASRDTGGDSGNT. The complete CDR3 sequence is CASRDTGGDSGNTIYF. The chain couples TRBV19 to TRBJ1-3; 8 nucleotides agree with TRBD1. Coverage ceases 3 residues before the CDR3 finishes, and the germline J gene fills in the end. Germline CDR1 and CDR2: LNHDA and SQIVND (reference sequence). V shed 6 bases and J 0 bases; nucleotides not matched to a gene: 7. This CDR3 contains 16 residues.

This clone was observed at least ten times. The read ends 3 residues before the CDR3 terminus; that terminus is restored from the germline J gene. The V gene is TRBV20-1, the J gene TRBJ2-3, with TRBD1 as a possible D gene (6 bases). The CDR3 spans 11 residues. Germline values: CDR1 DFQATT, CDR2 SNEGSKA (reference sequence). The V end lost 7 bases, the J end lost 5 bases, and 10 bases lay between the germline ends. CDR3 DNA, as far as it was read: TGCAGTGTGGGGGCTCGAGATACG. Residues: CSVGARDT. From start to end, the CDR3 is CSVGARDTQYF.

This clone was observed many times. The CDR3 end falls 3 residues outside the read, so it is completed with the germline J gene. V and J are TRBV19 and TRBJ1-4; D is possibly TRBD1 (5 bases). Germline V gene lookup returns CDR1 LNHDA and CDR2 SQIVND (reference sequence). The length of the CDR3 is 16 residues. The ends were cut back, 5 bases at V and 2 bases at J, with 15 bases in the middle. The sequenced CDR3 bases are TGTGCCAGTAGTTCCTCCGGGGGGGGGACTAATGAAAAA. Translation gives CASSSSGGGTNEK. The whole CDR3 protein reads CASSSSGGGTNEKLFF.

This clone occurred a few times. Other DNA sequences in the sample encode the same CDR3. CDR3 sequence reads: CASRNPGTRIYGYTF. Incomplete CDR3 DNA: TGTGCCAGCAGGAACCCCGGGACACGAATCTATGGC. This chain joins TRBV11-2 and TRBJ1-2, with a weak D call TRBD1 (6 bases). The read terminates 3 residues ahead of where the CDR3 ends, so the germline J gene completes it. The CDR3 covers 15 residues. The germline V gene encodes CDR1 SGHAT and CDR2 FQNNGV. The V and J ends lost 6 bases and 4 bases respectively, with 18 bases between them.

In this sample, this clone turned up many times. The read falls 3 residues short of the CDR3 end, and the missing part is taken from the germline J gene. This chain connects TRBV6-1 to TRBJ1-2, with TRBD1 matching over 8 bases. Germline CDR1 is MNHNS and CDR2 is SASEGT. The CDR3 is 19 residues long. J was trimmed by 3 bases and V by 2 bases; bases with no gene match: 17. The chain's CDR3 is CASSEITGGLSMGYYGYTF. The sequenced part of the CDR3 DNA is TGTGCCAGCAGTGAAATAACAGGGGGTTTAAGCATGGGGTACTATGGC.

At least ten counts were recorded for this clone. The missing CDR3 end, 3 residues past where the read stops, is filled in from the germline J gene. V gene TRBV6-4 combines with J gene TRBJ2-2, with 9 nucleotides matching TRBD1. Germline V lookup: CDR1 MRHNA, CDR2 SNTAGT. Germline trimming cut 6 bases from V and 5 bases from J; bases unmatched to any gene: 4. The CDR3 is made up of 14 amino acids. CDR3 DNA (partial): TGTGCCAGCAGGCTGGACAGGGGTACCGGGGAG. Its protein product is CASRLDRGTGE. The entire CDR3 reads CASRLDRGTGELFF.

On this clone itself: A much larger clone differs by one base, so this may be a read error. CDR3 DNA, as far as it was read: TGTGGCAGCAGTTATCGCAGGGATAGCAATCAGCCC. It specifies CGSSYRRDSNQP. The entire CDR3 reads CGSSYRRDSNQPQHF. The chain is built from TRBV6-2 or TRBV6-3 and TRBJ1-5; the D gene is possibly TRBD1 (5 bases). The read ends 3 residues early relative to the CDR3; the germline J gene fills the gap. The CDR3 sequence is 15 residues long. The germline CDR1 and CDR2 sequences are MNHEY and SVGEGT.

There are many counts of this clone. Coverage ceases 3 residues before the CDR3 finishes, and the germline J gene fills in the end. This chain uses TRBV6-1 with TRBJ2-2; D remains ambiguous. Germline CDR1 and CDR2: MNHNS and SASEGT. The CDR3 contains 14 residues. Trimming pared 2 bases from V and 6 bases from J, leaving 10 bases between. Partial CDR3 DNA: TGTGCCAGCAGTGAAATAGGGCGAGCCGGGGAG. The encoded protein is CASSEIGRAGE. Given in full, the CDR3 is CASSEIGRAGELFF.

This clone was counted many times. The read comes to an end 3 residues before the CDR3 does, leaving the germline J gene to fill in the end. The chain recombines TRBV6-1 with TRBJ2-2; D remains ambiguous. Trimming pared 2 bases from V and 4 bases from J, leaving 5 bases between. Germline loops: CDR1 MNHNS, CDR2 SASEGT. The CDR3 extends over 13 amino acids. The CDR3 sequence is CASSESPTGELFF. CDR3 bases read: TGTGCCAGCAGTGAATCTCCCACCGGGGAG.

This clone was found many times. The CDR3 end is not reached by the read, which stops 3 residues before it; the germline J gene fills it in. This sequence joins TRBV5-1 and TRBJ2-2; 9 bases map to TRBD2. Germline trimming cut 4 bases from V and 5 bases from J; bases unmatched to any gene: 9. The germline CDR1 and CDR2 sequences are SGHRS and YFSETQ. CDR3 size: 16 residues. The sequenced part of the CDR3 DNA is TGCGCCAGCAGCGGTCTGGTAGCGGGAGTAACCGGGGAG. Encoded protein: CASSGLVAGVTGE. In full, the CDR3 is CASSGLVAGVTGELFF.

This clone came up many times. CDR3: CSALEETQYF. The CDR3 bases that were read are TGCAGTGCCTTAGAAGAGACC. The chain employs TRBV20-1 and TRBJ2-5; no reliable D call. The sequence runs out 3 residues before the end of the CDR3; the remainder is reconstructed from the germline J gene. Between the trimmed V and J ends, which lost 6 bases and 3 bases, there was a span of 5 bases. This CDR3 has 10 amino acids. CDR1 DFQATT and CDR2 SNEGSKA come from the germline V gene (reference sequence).

This clone was seen many times. Read sequence stops 3 residues before the CDR3 end, and the germline J gene provides the missing end. V is TRBV6-1 and J is TRBJ1-1; tentatively, D is TRBD1 (6 bases). V lost 2 bases, J lost 0 bases, and 10 bases lay in between. CDR1 and CDR2 from the germline V gene are MNHNS and SASEGT. The CDR3 consists of 15 residues. The CDR3 bases that were read are TGTGCCAGCAGTGAATTGAGGGGGATGAACACTGAA. Protein product: CASSELRGMNTE. The whole CDR3 sequence is CASSELRGMNTEAFF.

This clone has at least ten counts. The DNA ends 3 residues before the CDR3 does, and the rest of the CDR3 is filled in from the germline J gene. The chain employs TRBV5-4 and TRBJ1-2; 7 bases are shared with TRBD1. V lost 4 bases to trimming and J lost 7 bases; unmatched junction nucleotides: 13. CDR1 is SGHNT, CDR2 YYREEE, per germline (reference sequence). This CDR3 has 15 residues. CDR3 sequence: CASSGPTGLRGGYTF. The sequenced CDR3 bases are TGTGCCAGCAGCGGCCCGACAGGGCTTCGAGGTGGC. Supplemented by reference TRBV5-4 and TRBJ1-2, the full variable domain reads ETGVTQSPTHLIKTRGQQVTLRCSSQSGHNTVSWYQQALGQGPQFIFQYYREEENGRGNFPPRFSGLQFPNYSSELNVNALELDDSALYLCASSGPTGLRGGYTFGSGTRLTVV.

This clone was seen many times. The CDR3 end lies 3 residues beyond the end of the read and is filled in from the germline J gene. The V call is TRBV6-2 or TRBV6-3, the J call TRBJ2-5; no reliable D call. V was shortened by 6 bases and J by 5 bases, with 13 bases between the two germline ends. Germline V gene lookup returns CDR1 MNHEY and CDR2 SVGEGT. The CDR3 contains 13 residues. Incomplete CDR3 DNA: TGTGCCAGCAGCCGCGCGGTCGCGGAGACC. Amino acid sequence: CASSRAVAET. The CDR3 as a whole reads CASSRAVAETQYF.

Comments on this clone: The junction shows a germline mismatch at one end, possibly a read error. Incomplete CDR3 DNA: TGTGCCGGCAGCTTAACCGGGGGAGAGACC. It yields the protein CAGSLTGGET. In full, the CDR3 is CAGSLTGGETQYF. The chain couples TRBV7-7 to TRBJ2-5; D perhaps matches TRBD2 (6 bases). The read is 3 residues too short to cover the CDR3 end, so that end is filled in from the germline J gene. The germline V gene has CDR1 SSHAT and CDR2 FNYEAQ (reference sequence). The CDR3 totals 13 residues.

A word on this clone: The read ends 3 residues early relative to the CDR3; the germline J gene fills the gap. This rearrangement joins TRBV2 to TRBJ2-7; 8 bases are a match to TRBD1. This CDR3 has 16 residues. V shed 3 bases, J shed 1 base, and the junction held 8 bases outside the gene matches. Germline assignment: CDR1 SNHLY and CDR2 FYNNEI. The sequenced CDR3 bases are TGTGCCAGCAGTGAGGTATGGGACAGGACGTCCTACGAG. Its protein is CASSEVWDRTSYE. The whole CDR3 reads CASSEVWDRTSYEQYF.

There are many counts of this clone. Compared with germline, one end of the junction differs, possibly owing to a read error. The CDR3 end is not reached by the read, which stops 3 residues before it; the germline J gene fills it in. This rearrangement joins TRBV4-2 to TRBJ2-1; 7 positions match TRBD2. The CDR3 is 17 amino acids. Germline assignment: CDR1 LGHNA and CDR2 YNFKEQ. The CDR3 bases that were read are TGCGCCAGCAGCCAAGACCGGGGGGTTCATTCCTACAATGAG. Protein product: CASSQDRGVHSYNE. From start to end, the CDR3 is CASSQDRGVHSYNEQFF.

This clone showed up many times. The CDR3 end falls 3 residues outside the read, so it is completed with the germline J gene. The V gene is TRBV5-1, the J gene TRBJ2-1; 12 nucleotides match TRBD2. J gave up 7 bases and V 4 bases, and 3 bases lay outside the gene matches. Germline V gives CDR1 SGHRS, CDR2 YFSETQ. The CDR3 covers 14 residues. This CDR3 reads CASSPGTSGNEQFF. Partial CDR3 DNA: TGCGCCAGCAGCCCCGGGACTAGCGGGAATGAG.